This passage covers 8 T cell receptor beta chains from one sample sequenced in a study of vaccination effects on CD4 cells after COVID-19. The assay was immunoSEQ multiplex PCR, and TCRdb's table has in-frame clones only and misses some. The sample lists approximately 40,000 clones; over 65% were seen once. Cultured cells yielded isolated CD4+ T cells after 10 days. Convalescent patients had PCR-confirmed SARS-CoV-2 infection between March and December 2020. Subjects were given two BNT162b2 or mRNA-1273 vaccine doses. These receptors lack a known antigen. The specimen comprised CD4+ T cells from PBMCs cultured without peptide, sampled after COVID-19 vaccination. The receptors come from a human donor who had a prior SARS-CoV-2 infection.

This clone is classed as medium-sized. This rearrangement joins TRBV5-1 to TRBJ2-7, with D hard to call. V was cut by 2 bases and J by 4 bases, with 10 bases left in between. The CDR3 has 13 residues. Germline V gene data show CDR1 as SGHRS and CDR2 as YFSETQ. CDR3 region: CASSLISPYEQYF. CDR3 bases: TGCGCCAGCAGCTTAATCAGCCCTTACGAGCAGTACTTC.

The J gene is TRBJ2-5, the V gene TRBV29-1, with 8 nucleotides matching TRBD1. The CDR3 is 13 residues long. Germline loops: CDR1 SQVTM, CDR2 ANQGSEA. J gave up 9 bases and V 4 bases, and 10 bases lay outside the gene matches. CDR3 coding DNA: TGCAGCGTTGGAATAAACAGGGGGGAGGCCCAGTACTTC. Its translation is CSVGINRGEAQYF.

The CDR3 sequence is CASSPGGTVTEAFF. The CDR3 DNA sequence: TGTGCCAGCAGTCCAGGGGGGACGGTAACTGAAGCTTTCTTT. This chain connects TRBV5-4 to TRBJ1-1, with 7 bases identical to TRBD1. The length of the CDR3 is 14 residues. With V trimmed by 5 bases and J by 5 bases, 9 bases remained unmatched. Looked up from germline, CDR1 is SGHNT and CDR2 is YYREEE (reference sequence).

V is TRBV7-2 and J is TRBJ1-1; possible D gene TRBD1, 6 bases. The CDR3 length is 13 residues. With 2 bases removed from V and 6 bases from J, the gap between germline ends came to 10 bases. The V gene's germline CDR1 is SGHTA and CDR2 FQGNSA. The CDR3 here is CASSLRGGAEAFF. The CDR3 coding sequence is TGTGCCAGCAGCTTACGCGGGGGCGCTGAAGCTTTCTTT.

V and J are TRBV3-1 (or the pseudogene TRBV3-2) and TRBJ2-4; unclear D gene. The CDR3 is 20 amino acids. The germline V gene has CDR1 LGHDT and CDR2 YNNKEL (reference sequence). V was cut by 1 base and J by 0 bases, with 22 bases left in between. The CDR3 protein is CASSQAHHLNPLLAKNIQYF. CDR3 DNA: TGTGCCAGCAGCCAAGCACACCATTTAAATCCTTTACTAGCCAAAAACATTCAGTACTTC.

The chain carries TRBV9 and TRBJ2-7, with 16 bases lining up with TRBD2. V lost 0 bases to trimming and J lost 5 bases; unmatched junction nucleotides: 8. The CDR3 is 18 residues long. Germline V gene sequence: CDR1 SGDLS, CDR2 YYNGEE. The CDR3 spells CASSVGGTSGRARDEQYF. The CDR3, as DNA: TGTGCCAGCAGCGTAGGCGGGACTAGCGGGAGGGCCCGTGACGAGCAGTACTTC. Combining the CDR3 with reference TRBV9 and TRBJ2-7 gives the whole variable domain DSGVTQTPKHLITATGQRVTLRCSPRSGDLSVYWYQQSLDQGLQFLIQYYNGEERAKGNILERFSAQQFPDLHSELNLSSLELGDSALYFCASSVGGTSGRARDEQYFGPGTRLTVT.

The chain recombines TRBV27 with TRBJ2-1; D is undetermined. V was shortened by 0 bases and J by 8 bases, with 14 bases between the two germline ends. Germline V gene data show CDR1 as MNHEY and CDR2 as SMNVEV (reference sequence). The CDR3 is 15 residues long. Here the CDR3 DNA reads TGTGCCAGCAGTTTATCTCTCGATGGGAACGATGAGCAGTTCTTC. Protein product: CASSLSLDGNDEQFF.

This rearrangement joins TRBV11-1 to TRBJ2-5, with D perhaps assigned TRBD1 or TRBD2 (6 bases each). CDR1 is SGHAT and CDR2 is FQDESV in the germline V gene (reference sequence). The CDR3 has 15 amino acids. V lost 3 bases, J lost 7 bases, and 18 bases lay in between. CDR3 bases: TGTGCCAGCAGCTTGGGGGACAACTCCGGGGGGACCCAGTACTTC. Amino acids: CASSLGDNSGGTQYF.